The 4 T cell receptor beta chains reported below all come from one sample, sequenced in a study of cytomegalovirus exposure and HLA in healthy donors. The PCR contained 60 Vbeta and 13 Jbeta primers. Produced via immunoSEQ multiplex PCR; TCRdb's table is partial and in-frame only. The sample contains 200,000 to 250,000 clones, about three quarters of which appear only once. Sequenced input: PBMCs. The receptors originated from a woman aged 60-75 years in good health and CMV-seropositive.

This chain links TRBV2 with TRBJ2-7; possible D gene TRBD2, 5 bases. The CDR3 spans 12 residues. V gave up 2 bases and J gave up 7 bases, with 9 bases separating them. CDR1 is SNHLY, CDR2 FYNNEI, per germline. CDR3 in DNA: TGTGCCAGCAGTGAAAGGAGAGGGGAGCAGTACTTC. Translating it yields CASSERRGEQYF.

V is TRBV5-6 and J is TRBJ1-6; D call uncertain. Per the germline V gene, CDR1 is SGHDT and CDR2 is YYEEEE. The V end lost 3 bases, the J end lost 10 bases, and 11 bases lay between the germline ends. The CDR3 runs 13 residues. The DNA of the CDR3 is TGTGCCAGCAGCTCCACCGAGGGCTCACCCCTCCACTTT. The encoded protein is CASSSTEGSPLHF. The full variable domain, rest sourced from reference TRBV5-6 and TRBJ1-6, is DAGVTQSPTHLIKTRGQQVTLRCSPKSGHDTVSWYQQALGQGPQFIFQYYEEEERQRGNFPDRFSGHQFPNYSSELNVNALLLGDSALYLCASSSTEGSPLHFGNGTRLTVT.

The chain combines TRBV6-1 with TRBJ1-1; maybe TRBD1 (5 bases). Trimming took 5 bases from V and 7 from J, leaving 14 bases between them. Germline loops: CDR1 MNHNS, CDR2 SASEGT. This CDR3 has 13 amino acids. The CDR3 DNA sequence: TGTGCCAGCAGTCCCCGTAGGGGTTTTGAAGCTTTCTTT. As protein: CASSPRRGFEAFF.

The chain carries TRBV27 and TRBJ1-2; 8 nucleotides line up with TRBD1. The V gene end was trimmed by 5 bases and the J gene end by 1 base; junction bases not matched to a gene: 6. The length of the CDR3 is 15 residues. Germline V gene sequence: CDR1 MNHEY, CDR2 SMNVEV (reference sequence). In DNA form, the CDR3 reads TGTGCCAGCAGTCCCAGGGGGCTAGGTAACTATGGCTACACCTTC. Its translation is CASSPRGLGNYGYTF.